Reported below is one T cell receptor beta chain. Its antigen is unidentified. This sample is drawn from a study of long-term antiretroviral therapy in people with HIV. Study-level results: Following ART, diversity rose but still fell short of transplant donor controls.

This CDR3 contains 13 residues. The germline V gene encodes CDR1 GTSNPN and CDR2 SVGIG (reference sequence). V lost 5 bases and J 7 bases, leaving 17 bases between the germline ends. Survey level was the resolution at which the v3.0 immunoSEQ assay ran. TCRdb keeps only in-frame clones here, not all; method: immunoSEQ multiplex PCR. The sample records about 16,000 clones, around four fifths being singletons. This TCR was recovered from a woman between 40 and 55 years old with HIV. This chain connects TRBV30 to TRBJ1-1; D might be TRBD1 (5 bases). Sequenced here: unsorted PBMCs, sampled about 3.1 years after starting antiretroviral therapy. CDR3 in amino acids: CAWSRRWDDEAFF. In DNA, the CDR3 is TGTGCCTGGTCCAGGCGCTGGGACGATGAAGCTTTCTTT.